This T cell receptor beta chain was sequenced during a study of blood T cell repertoires in COVID-19. Sequencing was performed with immunoSEQ multiplex PCR; in TCRdb, only in-frame clones are kept and a portion is missing. The repertoire holds 70,000 to 100,000 clones, with roughly 82% as singletons. The CDR3 extends over 13 amino acids. The germline gives CDR1 SGHVS, CDR2 FQNEAQ. V lost 1 base and J lost 1, with 4 bases in between. The specimen sequenced was peripheral blood. The chain combines TRBV7-8 with TRBJ1-2; no clear D. This receptor was taken from a human donor in a cohort sampled during active COVID-19. Written as DNA, the CDR3 is TGTGCCAGCAGCTTAGATAGTAACTATGGCTACACCTTC. It specifies CASSLDSNYGYTF. Filled out from reference TRBV7-8 and TRBJ1-2, the complete variable domain reads GAGVSQSPRYKVAKRGQDVALRCDPISGHVSLFWYQQALGQGPEFLTYFQNEAQLDKSGLPSDRFFAERPEGSVSTLKIQRTQQEDSAVYLCASSLDSNYGYTFGSGTRLTVV.